This is a list of T cell receptor beta chains from one sample in a study of T cell changes during pregnancy in multiple sclerosis. Assay: immunoSEQ multiplex PCR; the TCRdb copy retains only in-frame clones and omits some. Of about 49,000 clones listed, approximately 94% are singletons. Sequencing was performed on CD8+ T cells from peripheral blood mononuclear cells, taken before pregnancy. The origin of the receptors is a female donor with multiple sclerosis, enrolled in a pregnancy study. Both conserved end residues are part of each CDR3. Where a row states a size, it is once, few, many or the class of an expanded clone; other rows omit it.

TRBJ2-3 TRBV6-4 NA CASSDSAGSTDTQYF
TRBJ2-7 TRBV5-6 NA CASSWGDRSPYEQYF
TRBJ2-5 TRBV9 NA CASSVVSGGKQETQYF
TRBJ2-4 TRBV4-1 NA CASRPTVLAKNIQYF
TRBJ2-7 TRBV11-2 NA CASSLVGLIPEQYF
TRBJ1-5 TRBV27 NA CASSLRGSYQPQHF
TRBJ2-7 TRBV27 NA CASSLTGGAYEQYF
TRBJ1-1 TRBV7-9 few CASTMNTEAFF
TRBJ2-1 TRBV4-3 NA CASSLWGELADPSYNEQFF
TRBJ1-1 TRBV7-9 NA CASSFPLSAEEAFF
TRBJ2-7 TRBV4-3 NA CASSQVGQTDRGPYEQYF
TRBJ2-3 TRBV30 NA CAWSRKDRITTDTQYF
TRBJ1-2 TRBV9 NA CASSPNWGQGNGYTF
TRBJ2-5 TRBV5-4 NA CASSPRQGAQETQYF
TRBJ2-7 TRBV27 NA CASSLITGAYEQYF
TRBJ2-3 TRBV5-6 NA CASSLDGAPDTQYF
TRBJ2-5 TRBV6-1 NA CASTEAAQETQYF
TRBJ1-1 TRBV27 NA CASSPGALTEAFF
TRBJ1-4 TRBV7-7 NA CASTLRQATNEKLFF
TRBJ2-7 TRBV15 NA CATSRGTGGFYEQYF
TRBJ2-4 TRBV27 NA CASSSFLAGKAKNIQYF
TRBJ1-1 TRBV6-1 NA CASSVAGESTEAFF
TRBJ2-2 TRBV30 NA CAMNRVWTGELFF
TRBJ2-7 TRBV6-1 NA CASSDVIRFGQGPYEQYF
TRBJ2-3 TRBV9 NA CASSDLAGCTDTQYF
TRBJ2-2 TRBV7-9 NA CASSPTRAAFGELFF
TRBJ1-1 TRBV12-5 NA CASGSGRPGAFF
TRBJ1-1 TRBV6-1 few CASSEALGTGNTEAFF
TRBJ1-1 TRBV29-1 NA CSALGHKRERTEAFF
TRBJ2-7 TRBV9 NA CASSVGTSGRKAYEQYF
TRBJ2-1 TRBV4-1 NA CASSQAGQPGFLRNEQFF
TRBJ2-1 TRBV7-9 NA CASSFVVGGAKEQFF
TRBJ2-7 TRBV27 NA CASRRWSSYEQYF
TRBJ2-1 TRBV6-1 NA CASSQRERYNEQFF
TRBJ2-7 TRBV5-6 NA CASRGGAYEQYF
TRBJ2-5 TRBV5-6 NA CASSPGQETQYF
TRBJ1-4 TRBV19 NA CATTGQGEAEKLFF
TRBJ2-3 TRBV27 NA CASSLDLDTDTQYF
TRBJ1-5 TRBV27 few CASSGGQDDRPQHF
TRBJ2-1 TRBV2 once CASVWGDEQFF
TRBJ2-7 TRBV28 NA CASKAPGLSYEQYF
TRBJ2-2 TRBV27 NA CASSQTGELFF
TRBJ2-7 TRBV7-2 NA CASSFNGAGAHYEQYF
TRBJ2-2 TRBV29-1 NA CSVAGTSGRQNTGELFF
TRBJ1-1 TRBV19 once CASRFSNTEAFF
TRBJ2-3 TRBV7-9 once CASSSTGAILTDTQYF
TRBJ2-2 TRBV9 NA CASSVVGLADGELFF
TRBJ1-2 TRBV4-2 NA CASSQGTGQGGGYTF
TRBJ2-7 TRBV25-1 NA CASSFPGTVEQYF
TRBJ2-1 TRBV27 once CASSLSGSGGNNEQFF
TRBJ2-1 TRBV5-1 NA CASRNRGRLDNEQFF
TRBJ1-1 TRBV7-6 few CASSLELGGQDEAFF
TRBJ2-7 TRBV5-8 NA CASPRPGLAGYSYEQYF
TRBJ2-5 TRBV6-4 NA CASSEAGETQYF